A single sample is the source of the 25 T cell receptor beta chains below, sequenced in a study of PD-1 blockade in classical Hodgkin lymphoma. Time point defined: cycle 4 day 1 (C4D1), after about 6 weeks of nivolumab. There was relapse after autologous stem cell transplantation in every patient, and there was variation in brentuximab vedotin exposure. The repertoire was sequenced with immunoSEQ multiplex PCR; TCRdb's copy has only in-frame clones and lacks some. The sample has about 96,000 clones, about 93% seen once. The sample consisted of peripheral blood mononuclear cells (PBMCs), taken before the fourth cycle of nivolumab. These receptors originate from a human donor with classical Hodgkin lymphoma.

This chain links TRBV5-1 with TRBJ1-4; no clear D. Deletions cut 4 bases from V and 4 bases from J, with 11 bases between. The CDR3 loop spans 14 amino acids. In germline, CDR1 is SGHRS, CDR2 YFSETQ. CDR3 coding DNA: TGCGCCAGCAGCCCGAGACACTATAATGAAAAACTGTTTTTT. Translated: CASSPRHYNEKLFF.

The V gene is TRBV21-1, the J gene TRBJ1-4; TRBD1 is the table's D call and was not checked against the DNA. TRBV21-1 has pseudogene status. The CDR3 is 14 amino acids. Written as DNA, the CDR3 is TGTGCCAGCAGCCAGACAGGGGAGGAAGAAAAACTGTTTTTT. The encoded protein is CASSQTGEEEKLFF.

The rearrangement links TRBV6-5 to TRBJ1-3; D call uncertain. Germline CDR1 reads MNHEY; CDR2 reads SVGAGI. Between the trimmed V and J ends, which lost 4 bases and 4 bases, there was a span of 5 bases. The CDR3 sequence is 12 residues long. The CDR3 DNA is TGTGCCAGCAGTTCTGGGGGAAACACCATATATTTT. This translates into CASSSGGNTIYF.

J is TRBJ2-4 and V is TRBV28, with D perhaps TRBD1 (6 bases). Trimming stripped 6 bases from V and 8 bases from J, with 14 bases between. The CDR3 has 13 amino acids. Germline V gene lookup returns CDR1 MDHEN and CDR2 SYDVKM. The CDR3 here is CASRKTGLDIQYF. CDR3 DNA: TGTGCCAGCAGAAAAACAGGGTTGGACATTCAGTACTTC.

The V call is TRBV9, the J call TRBJ2-5; D may be TRBD1 or TRBD2 (6 bases each). The CDR3 is 15 residues long. Trimming removed 3 bases at V and 4 bases at J, with 16 bases between. CDR1 and CDR2 (germline): SGDLS, YYNGEE. Written as DNA, the CDR3 is TGTGCCAGCAGCGCCAAGGGGGGCGTGGTAGAGACCCAGTACTTC. It codes for CASSAKGGVVETQYF.

The gene calls are TRBV18 and TRBJ1-4; weak D call: TRBD1 (6 bases). This CDR3 is built from 17 residues. Trimming removed 3 bases at V and 8 bases at J, with 22 bases between. Germline loops: CDR1 KGHSH, CDR2 LQKENI. This chain's CDR3 is CASSPLSPGVPGEKLFF. CDR3 sequence (DNA): TGTGCCAGCTCACCCCTCAGCCCAGGGGTTCCGGGGGAAAAACTGTTTTTT.

This chain joins TRBV29-1 and TRBJ2-6; D is undetermined. The CDR3 is made up of 11 amino acids. Germline V gene data show CDR1 as SQVTM and CDR2 as ANQGSEA. Trimming removed 6 bases at V and 1 base at J, with 1 base between. CDR3 sequence: CSVSGANVLTF. The CDR3 nucleotides read TGCAGCGTGTCTGGGGCCAACGTCCTGACTTTC.

V usage is TRBV5-4 and J usage is TRBJ2-2, with TRBD1 matching 12 bases. The V gene's germline CDR1 is SGHNT and CDR2 YYREEE (reference sequence). CDR3 length equals 20 residues. V was pared by 6 bases and J by 4 bases, with 19 bases of the junction left unmatched. CDR3 DNA sequence: TGTGCCAGCACCCTGAAGGGGGGACAGGGGGCGAGGTATCGCACCGGGGAGCTGTTTTTT. This translates into CASTLKGGQGARYRTGELFF.

The count of this clone is one. The rearrangement uses TRBV11-2 and TRBJ1-2, with D perhaps TRBD1 (6 bases). CDR3 size: 14 residues. Trimming removed 0 bases at V and 4 bases at J, with 9 bases between. The germline V gene has CDR1 SGHAT and CDR2 FQNNGV. CDR3 protein: CASSLDRGGYGYTF. The CDR3 nucleotides are TGTGCCAGCAGCTTAGACAGGGGTGGCTATGGCTACACCTTC. The entire variable domain, with the rest obtained from reference TRBV11-2 and TRBJ1-2, is as follows: EAGVAQSPRYKIIEKRQSVAFWCNPISGHATLYWYQQILGQGPKLLIQFQNNGVVDDSQLPKDRFSAERLKGVDSTLKIQPAKLEDSAVYLCASSLDRGGYGYTFGSGTRLTVV.

The rearrangement joins TRBV5-6 to TRBJ2-1; D gene uncertain. Germline V gene data show CDR1 as SGHDT and CDR2 as YYEEEE. V was trimmed by 7 bases and J by 0 bases, leaving 17 bases between them. The CDR3 is 16 residues long. Here the CDR3 reads CASAPILPGSYNEQFF. For the CDR3, the DNA is TGTGCCAGCGCGCCGATCTTGCCGGGCTCCTACAATGAGCAGTTCTTC.

The chain recombines TRBV6-5 with TRBJ1-3; D possibly corresponds to TRBD1 (5 bases). There are 14 residues in the CDR3. CDR1 is MNHEY, CDR2 SVGAGI, per germline. Trimming took off 2 bases at V and 2 bases at J, with 7 bases between the two ends. The CDR3, as DNA: TGTGCCAGCAGTTACGGGGGGGCTGGAAACACCATATATTTT. As protein: CASSYGGAGNTIYF.

The chain combines TRBV7-2 with TRBJ1-3, with a weak D call TRBD1 (5 bases). V was shortened by 0 bases and J by 4 bases, with 10 bases between the two germline ends. The length of the CDR3 is 15 residues. Germline V CDR1 and CDR2: SGHTA, FQGNSA. This CDR3 is CASSLARAGGNTIYF. In DNA form, the CDR3 reads TGTGCCAGCAGCTTAGCGAGGGCAGGGGGAAACACCATATATTTT.

J is TRBJ1-5 and V is TRBV6-5; 7 nucleotides line up with TRBD1. The CDR3 extends over 13 amino acids. Germline trimming cut 6 bases from V and 6 bases from J; bases unmatched to any gene: 5. Germline assignment: CDR1 MNHEY and CDR2 SVGAGI. CDR3 amino acids: CASSLYRGQPQHF. CDR3 in DNA: TGTGCCAGCAGCCTATACAGGGGTCAGCCCCAGCATTTT.

The chain carries TRBV9 and TRBJ1-2; D gene unclear. The CDR3 loop spans 14 amino acids. Germline V gene lookup returns CDR1 SGDLS and CDR2 YYNGEE. V lost 6 bases and J lost 6, with 18 bases in between. The DNA of the CDR3 is TGTGCCAGCAACGACGGCGAGGGATGGAATGGCTACACCTTC. It specifies CASNDGEGWNGYTF.

V is TRBV6-6 and J is TRBJ1-1; 12 nucleotides match TRBD1. CDR1 is MNHNY and CDR2 is SVGAGI in the germline V gene (reference sequence). With V trimmed by 6 bases and J by 8 bases, 10 bases remained unmatched. The CDR3 covers 15 residues. In nucleotides, the CDR3 is TGTGCCAGCAGCCCCGGGACAGGGGGCATTAGGGAAGCTTTCTTT. Translation: CASSPGTGGIREAFF.

This CDR3 is CASSQDSWQGGGYTF. Here the CDR3 DNA reads TGCGCCAGCAGCCAAGATTCCTGGCAGGGAGGAGGCTACACCTTC. The chain couples TRBV4-1 to TRBJ1-2; perhaps TRBD1 as D (5 bases). The CDR3 runs to 15 residues. Germline lookup yields CDR1 MGHRA and CDR2 YSYEKL. Trimming pared 0 bases from V and 8 bases from J, leaving 16 bases between.

The chain combines TRBV28 with TRBJ1-5, with D possibly TRBD1 on 6 matching bases. The CDR3 extends over 15 amino acids. V dropped 2 bases and J dropped 5 bases, with 13 bases sitting between them. The germline V gene encodes CDR1 MDHEN and CDR2 SYDVKM. The CDR3 protein is CASSLIWDIHQPQHF. DNA of the CDR3: TGTGCCAGCAGTTTAATCTGGGACATTCATCAGCCCCAGCATTTT.

The chain has TRBV2 and TRBJ2-1; 8 bases map to TRBD2. The length of the CDR3 is 17 residues. The ends lost 4 bases at V and 3 bases at J; junction bases unmatched: 11. CDR1 and CDR2 (germline): SNHLY, FYNNEI. CDR3 residues: CASSGSHGGEYYNEQFF. CDR3 coding DNA: TGTGCCAGCAGTGGCAGCCACGGGGGGGAGTACTACAATGAGCAGTTCTTC.

This chain connects TRBV2 to TRBJ2-5, with 7 positions matching TRBD1. Losses at the gene ends were 1 base for V and 5 bases for J; bases not matched to a gene: 7. Germline-derived CDR1 and CDR2 are SNHLY and FYNNEI. This CDR3 region has 15 residues. CDR3 region: CASSEEAGGRETQYF. The CDR3 coding sequence is TGTGCCAGCAGTGAAGAGGCAGGGGGTAGGGAGACCCAGTACTTC.

The chain carries TRBV5-1 and TRBJ2-3; D not certain. CDR3 length: 10 residues. CDR1 is SGHRS and CDR2 is YFSETQ in the germline V gene. V gave up 7 bases and J gave up 1 base, with 1 base separating them. DNA for the CDR3: TGCGCCAGCGGCACAGATACGCAGTATTTT. The encoded protein is CASGTDTQYF.

This clone was seen just once. The chain recombines TRBV6-6 with TRBJ2-6; 7 bases fit TRBD2. The germline V gene encodes CDR1 MNHNY and CDR2 SVGAGI (reference sequence). With 4 bases clipped from V and 0 bases from J, the junction kept 3 bases outside the gene matches. This CDR3 has 16 residues. CDR3 DNA sequence: TGTGCCAGCAGTTCTCGGGGGGTCTCTGGGGCCAACGTCCTGACTTTC. Translation: CASSSRGVSGANVLTF.

CDR3 residues: CAWSGLAGLTDTQYF. In DNA, the CDR3 is TGTGCCTGGAGTGGACTAGCGGGACTCACAGATACGCAGTATTTT. The chain has TRBV30 and TRBJ2-3, with TRBD2 identical over 11 bases. CDR3 length equals 15 residues. Germline values: CDR1 GTSNPN, CDR2 SVGIG (reference sequence). V trimming: 1 base; J trimming: 2 bases; junction bases outside the gene matches: 2.

The rearrangement links TRBV7-6 to TRBJ1-5, with D possibly TRBD1 on 5 matching bases. Trimming pared 5 bases from V and 6 bases from J, leaving 8 bases between. The germline V gene has CDR1 SGHVS and CDR2 FNYEAQ. This CDR3 is 12 amino acids long. The CDR3 region has the DNA TGTGCCAGCAGCCAAAGGGGTCAGCCCCAGCATTTT. The encoded protein is CASSQRGQPQHF.

Only a few counts were recorded for this clone. The V call is TRBV21-1, the J call TRBJ2-7; whether TRBD1, the table's D call, matches the DNA was not checked. TRBV21-1 is classified as a pseudogene. The CDR3 spans 14 residues. Here the CDR3 reads CASSNGTGVVEQYF. DNA of the CDR3: TGTGCCAGCAGCAACGGGACAGGGGTAGTCGAGCAGTACTTC.

To note about this clone: This sample includes further DNA sequences coding for the same CDR3. The chain has TRBV5-1 and TRBJ2-3; unclear D gene. CDR3 length: 13 amino acids. Germline lookup yields CDR1 SGHRS and CDR2 YFSETQ. Trimming removed 0 bases at V and 2 bases at J, with 4 bases between. The CDR3 here is CASSLGATDTQYF. The DNA of the CDR3 is TGCGCCAGCAGCTTGGGCGCCACAGATACGCAGTATTTT.